The 16 T cell receptor beta chains in this list originate from one sample, sequenced in a study of blood T cell repertoires in COVID-19. This table comes from immunoSEQ multiplex PCR, and its TCRdb copy is limited to in-frame clones, with some not included. The sample carries 200,000 to 250,000 clones, approximately 83% recorded once. Sequencing was done on a sample of PBMCs or T cells enriched from blood (not recorded which). Source of these receptors: a woman between 45 and 60 years old who had been exposed to COVID-19.

There are a few counts of this clone. This sequence joins TRBV20-1 and TRBJ1-1; D remains unclear. The CDR3 is made up of 11 amino acids. The V and J ends lost 3 bases and 7 bases respectively, with 9 bases between them. CDR1 is DFQATT and CDR2 is SNEGSKA in the germline V gene (reference sequence). CDR3 residues: CSASTGFEAFF. The CDR3 bases are TGCAGTGCTAGTACGGGATTTGAAGCTTTCTTT.

The rearrangement links TRBV7-2 to TRBJ2-3; a possible D gene is TRBD1 (5 bases). Germline V gene data show CDR1 as SGHTA and CDR2 as FQGNSA. V was shortened by 3 bases and J by 5 bases, with 12 bases between the two germline ends. CDR3 length equals 14 residues. The CDR3 region has the DNA TGTGCCAGCAGCTTGGAAGGGGCGAAAGATACGCAGTATTTT. As protein: CASSLEGAKDTQYF.

This rearrangement joins TRBV13 to TRBJ1-2; TRBD1 aligns across 7 bases. Germline CDR1 PRHDT, CDR2 FYEKMQ (reference sequence). J lost 4 bases, V lost 5 bases, and 13 bases had no gene match. The CDR3 consists of 16 residues. CDR3 sequence reads: CASSRRTGLVPYGYTF. CDR3 DNA sequence: TGTGCCAGCAGCCGGCGGACAGGCCTAGTTCCCTATGGCTACACCTTC.

This clone was picked up many times. V gene TRBV5-4 combines with J gene TRBJ1-1; 8 nucleotides align to TRBD1. Germline CDR1 SGHNT, CDR2 YYREEE (reference sequence). The length of the CDR3 is 14 residues. The J segment lost 4 bases and the V segment lost 4 bases, leaving 6 bases of the junction unmatched. The chain's CDR3 is CASSPGQGFTEAFF. The CDR3 region has the DNA TGTGCCAGCAGCCCAGGACAGGGTTTCACTGAAGCTTTCTTT.

The V gene is TRBV7-9, the J gene TRBJ2-3, with TRBD2 matching over 14 bases. Germline loops: CDR1 SEHNR, CDR2 FQNEAQ (reference sequence). V lost 5 bases, J lost 0 bases, and 10 bases stayed unmatched. CDR3 length: 19 residues. The CDR3 loop is CASSPPGLAGGTSTDTQYF. DNA of the CDR3: TGTGCCAGCAGCCCCCCCGGACTAGCGGGGGGCACTAGCACAGATACGCAGTATTTT.

This clone was recorded a few times. The chain is built from TRBV19 and TRBJ1-3, with 8 bases lining up with TRBD1. Germline CDR1 is LNHDA and CDR2 is SQIVND (reference sequence). The CDR3 is 13 residues long. Losses at the gene ends were 6 bases for V and 2 bases for J; bases not matched to a gene: 0. For the CDR3, the DNA is TGTGCCAGTAGGGACAGGGCTGGAAACACCATATATTTT. Its protein product is CASRDRAGNTIYF.

This clone was recorded once. The chain carries TRBV4-3 and TRBJ1-4; unclear D gene. The V end was cut by 0 bases, the J end by 1 base, with 9 bases between. Germline V CDR1 and CDR2: LGHNA, YSLEER. This CDR3 has 16 amino acids. CDR3 bases: TGCGCCAGCAGCCAAGAAGGGAGGTTAACTAATGAAAAACTGTTTTTT. Translation: CASSQEGRLTNEKLFF.

The chain carries TRBV4-3 and TRBJ2-1; TRBD1 matches 7 bases. In germline, CDR1 is LGHNA, CDR2 YSLEER. This CDR3 is built from 16 residues. Losses at the gene ends were 1 base for V and 7 bases for J; bases not matched to a gene: 10. The CDR3 nucleotides are TGCGCCAGCAGCCAAGGACAGGGAGCCATCGGGAATGAGCAGTTCTTC. This codes for CASSQGQGAIGNEQFF.

The chain combines TRBV28 with TRBJ2-5; D is uncertain. This CDR3 comprises 14 residues. V was clipped by 5 bases and J by 1 base, with 11 bases between them. Germline loops: CDR1 MDHEN, CDR2 SYDVKM. Here the CDR3 DNA reads TGTGCCAGCAGTAACCAACGGTCCCAAGAGACCCAGTACTTC. Protein product: CASSNQRSQETQYF.

The gene calls are TRBV4-1 and TRBJ1-3; weak D call: TRBD1 (6 bases). The V end lost 2 bases, the J end lost 0 bases, and 8 bases lay between the germline ends. CDR1 is MGHRA, CDR2 YSYEKL, per germline. CDR3 length equals 15 residues. The CDR3 region is CASSQLDSSGNTIYF. CDR3 coding DNA: TGCGCCAGCAGCCAATTGGACAGCTCTGGAAACACCATATATTTT.

This chain connects TRBV30 to TRBJ1-4, with no clear D. The length of the CDR3 is 14 residues. Looked up from germline, CDR1 is GTSNPN and CDR2 is SVGIG (reference sequence). Trimming removed 0 bases from V and 8 bases from J, with 13 bases in between. CDR3 DNA sequence: TGTGCCTGGAGTGTGAAAGGGTGGGAGGAAAAACTGTTTTTT. This sequence encodes CAWSVKGWEEKLFF.

The chain carries TRBV5-4 and TRBJ2-7; D might be TRBD1 (6 bases). There are 16 residues in the CDR3. The germline V gene encodes CDR1 SGHNT and CDR2 YYREEE (reference sequence). V lost 3 bases, J lost 4 bases, and 20 bases lay in between. The CDR3 sequence: CASSSSGTPVDYEQYF. The CDR3 nucleotides are TGTGCCAGCAGCTCTTCCGGGACACCGGTTGATTACGAGCAGTACTTC.

The chain couples TRBV7-8 to TRBJ2-2; D possibly corresponds to TRBD1 (5 bases). The V gene's germline CDR1 is SGHVS and CDR2 FQNEAQ. There are 14 residues in the CDR3. V was cut by 3 bases and J by 5 bases, with 10 bases left in between. CDR3 residues: CASSFLQGTGELFF. CDR3 nucleotide sequence: TGTGCCAGCAGCTTTCTTCAGGGTACCGGGGAGCTGTTTTTT.

The chain has TRBV7-9 and TRBJ1-1; D gene ambiguous. Between the trimmed V and J ends, which lost 1 base and 10 bases, there was a span of 7 bases. The germline CDR1 and CDR2 sequences are SEHNR and FQNEAQ (reference sequence). This CDR3 is 11 amino acids long. In nucleotides, the CDR3 is TGTGCCAGCAGCTTAGGACGAGGAGCTTTCTTT. Its protein product is CASSLGRGAFF.

V and J are TRBV6-5 and TRBJ2-2; 9 positions agree with TRBD1. Germline CDR1 reads MNHEY; CDR2 reads SVGAGI. CDR3 size: 16 residues. J was trimmed by 5 bases and V by 4 bases; bases with no gene match: 8. This chain's CDR3 is CASSSPGQGMTGELFF. The CDR3 DNA sequence: TGTGCCAGCAGTTCACCGGGACAGGGAATGACCGGGGAGCTGTTTTTT.

This chain uses TRBV29-1 with TRBJ2-3; D might be TRBD2 (6 bases). Trimming removed 4 bases from V and 3 bases from J, with 14 bases in between. The CDR3 length is 14 residues. Per germline, CDR1 SQVTM and CDR2 ANQGSEA. The CDR3 region is CSVGPSVWTDTQYF. Written as DNA, the CDR3 is TGCAGCGTTGGACCTAGCGTTTGGACAGATACGCAGTATTTT.